The sequence of this T cell receptor (beta chain) was determined in a study of technical replicates of blood from a handful of donors. Profiling relied on immunoSEQ multiplex PCR, and the TCRdb table lists in-frame clones only, not all of them. The data contain about 84,000 clones, 95% to 98% of them singletons. This TCR derives from a human donor in good health. What was sequenced was T cells isolated from PBMCs.

As DNA, the CDR3 is TGTGCCAGCAGCTCACCCCACAGTGCAACTAATGAAAAACTGTTTTTT. Translating it yields CASSSPHSATNEKLFF. The gene calls are TRBV27 and TRBJ1-4; D uncertain. The CDR3 is 16 residues long. Trimming pared 6 bases from V and 0 bases from J, leaving 14 bases between. The germline V gene encodes CDR1 MNHEY and CDR2 SMNVEV (reference sequence).